This section outlines one TCR beta chain sequence together with its context. Its antigen is not known. Sequencing of TCR beta was carried out in blood CD8+ and CD4+ T cells. Negative isolation was used for CD8+ and CD4+ T cells, and FACS enrichment was applied to TEMRA cells. cDNA came from roughly 0.47 to 1 ug RNA primed by random hexamers. The method of amplification for TCR beta CDR3 was immunoSEQ multiplex PCR, covering 54 Vbeta and 13 Jbeta. TCRdb reprocessed the immunoSEQ multiplex PCR reads with MiXCR, giving one entry per CDR3 protein. The profile shows around 200,000 distinct CDR3 sequences, 85% to 95% of them singletons. The entry originates in a study of CD8 T cells in Susac syndrome. General study findings and limits: TCR sequencing and HLA analysis covered a relatively small number of individuals.

The V end was cut by 4 bases, the J end by 4 bases, with 11 bases between. The germline V gene has CDR1 SGHDT and CDR2 YYEEEE. CDR3 size: 13 residues. The sequence was collected from a human donor with multiple sclerosis. Sequenced input: CD4+ T cells from PBMCs. The gene calls are TRBV5-6 and TRBJ1-1; a possible D gene is TRBD1 (5 bases). The DNA of the CDR3 is TGTGCCAGCAGCCACCAGGGACGCACTGAAGCTTTCTTT. Its translation: CASSHQGRTEAFF.